This T cell receptor (beta chain) was found in a study of cytomegalovirus exposure and HLA in healthy donors. Study overall: Genotyping of roughly 400 donors showed that approximately 83% belonged to the Caucasian-associated ancestry cluster.

Concerning this clone itself: Its antigen is undetermined.

Study-wide findings and caveats: In a later analysis, compared with equally common non-associated chains, HLA-associated beta chains were more expanded.

V was cut by 3 bases and J by 3 bases, with 14 bases left in between. Germline V gene lookup returns CDR1 SGHTA and CDR2 FQGNSA. This CDR3 is built from 16 residues. Amplification used 60 Vbeta primers and 13 Jbeta primers. Per the original data handling: Per a later analysis, the number of unique TCR beta chains was roughly 80 million, of which 8.5 million to 11 million were shared. Produced via immunoSEQ multiplex PCR; TCRdb's table is partial and in-frame only. V and J calls plus clone size are reproduced from that table; the DNA served to infer D and trimming. The table has around 190,000 clones, roughly 86% seen once.

This clonotype was obtained from a woman younger than 30 in good health and CMV-seronegative. The specimen sequenced was PBMCs. V usage is TRBV7-2 and J usage is TRBJ2-2, with a tentative D call TRBD2 (6 bases). CDR3 sequence: CASSLFPGVHTGELFF. CDR3 nucleotides: TGTGCCAGCAGCTTGTTCCCGGGGGTTCACACCGGGGAGCTGTTTTTT.